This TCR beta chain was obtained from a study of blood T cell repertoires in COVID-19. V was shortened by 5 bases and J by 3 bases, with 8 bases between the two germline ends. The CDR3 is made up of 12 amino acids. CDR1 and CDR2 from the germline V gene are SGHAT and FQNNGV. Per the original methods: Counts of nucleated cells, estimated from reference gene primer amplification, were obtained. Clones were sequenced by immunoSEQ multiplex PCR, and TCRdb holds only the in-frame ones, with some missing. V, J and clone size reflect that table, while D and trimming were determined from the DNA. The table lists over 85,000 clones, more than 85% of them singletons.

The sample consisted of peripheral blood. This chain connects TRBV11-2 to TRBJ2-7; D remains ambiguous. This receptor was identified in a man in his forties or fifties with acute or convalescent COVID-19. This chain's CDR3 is CASSPGVYEQYF. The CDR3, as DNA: TGTGCCAGCAGCCCCGGTGTCTACGAGCAGTACTTC.